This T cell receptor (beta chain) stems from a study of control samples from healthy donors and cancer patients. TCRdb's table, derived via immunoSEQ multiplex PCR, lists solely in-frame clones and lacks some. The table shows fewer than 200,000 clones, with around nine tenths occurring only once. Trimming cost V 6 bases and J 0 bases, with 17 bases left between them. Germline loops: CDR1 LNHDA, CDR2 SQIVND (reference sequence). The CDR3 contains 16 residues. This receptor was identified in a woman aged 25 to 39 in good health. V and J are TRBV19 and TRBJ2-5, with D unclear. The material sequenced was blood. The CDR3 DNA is TGTGCCAGTAGCCCGGACCCGCAATCGTACCAAGAGACCCAGTACTTC. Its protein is CASSPDPQSYQETQYF.